One sample yielded the 13 T cell receptor beta chains listed below, sequenced in a study of long-term antiretroviral therapy in people with HIV. Researchers ran immunoSEQ v3.0 at survey level. TCRdb keeps only in-frame clones here, not all; method: immunoSEQ multiplex PCR. This table has 48,000 or so clones, about 88% appearing once. The sequencing used unsorted PBMCs, collected 0.8 years after starting antiretroviral therapy. Receptor source: a woman younger than 30 with HIV.

The CDR3 sequence: CASSVAVGRVPYNEQFF. The CDR3 DNA follows: TGTGCCAGCAGCGTAGCGGTTGGGCGGGTCCCCTACAATGAGCAGTTCTTC. The V gene is TRBV9, the J gene TRBJ2-1; tentatively, D is TRBD2 (5 bases). This CDR3 comprises 17 residues. Trimming cost V 0 bases and J 2 bases, with 15 bases left between them. Per germline, CDR1 SGDLS and CDR2 YYNGEE.

There are a few counts of this clone. At the DNA level, this CDR3 is encoded by other sequences in the same sample as well. This sequence joins TRBV5-1 and TRBJ2-3, with D uncertain. The CDR3 has 15 amino acids. V was cut by 0 bases and J by 0 bases, with 8 bases left in between. CDR1 and CDR2 from the germline V gene are SGHRS and YFSETQ. The CDR3: CASSLERSSTDTQYF. As DNA, the CDR3 is TGCGCCAGCAGCTTGGAACGTTCTAGCACAGATACGCAGTATTTT.

The chain recombines TRBV5-1 with TRBJ2-7, with D perhaps being TRBD1 or TRBD2 (5 bases each). The CDR3 loop spans 12 amino acids. Trimming pared 4 bases from V and 6 bases from J, leaving 11 bases between. The V gene's germline CDR1 is SGHRS and CDR2 YFSETQ. CDR3 sequence (DNA): TGCGCCAGCAGCCGGGACGTGACCGAGCAGTACTTC. As protein: CASSRDVTEQYF.

This sequence joins TRBV7-2 and TRBJ1-1; D not resolved. Trimming took 3 bases from V and 1 from J, leaving 9 bases between them. The CDR3 runs to 14 residues. Germline V gene lookup returns CDR1 SGHTA and CDR2 FQGNSA. This chain's CDR3 is CASSFTQKNTEAFF. Here the CDR3 DNA reads TGTGCCAGCAGCTTCACACAGAAGAACACTGAAGCTTTCTTT.

The CDR3 sequence: CASSKAAWGQSGYTF. Here the CDR3 DNA reads TGCGCCAGCAGTAAGGCAGCCTGGGGACAATCTGGCTACACCTTC. V gene TRBV4-3 combines with J gene TRBJ1-2; D is perhaps TRBD1 (6 bases). Trimming left V 6 bases short and J 7 bases short, with 21 bases between. CDR1 is LGHNA, CDR2 YSLEER, per germline. The length of the CDR3 is 15 residues.

The chain links TRBV5-1 to TRBJ2-3, with D unclear. Trimming removed 2 bases at V and 2 bases at J, with 12 bases between. The germline gives CDR1 SGHRS, CDR2 YFSETQ. The CDR3 is made up of 15 amino acids. Written as DNA, the CDR3 is TGCGCCAGCAGCTTAGAGCGTAGCTTCACAGATACGCAGTATTTT. Translating gives CASSLERSFTDTQYF.

This sequence joins TRBV5-4 and TRBJ2-7; TRBD2 matches at 11 bases. The CDR3 length is 14 residues. Germline V gene sequence: CDR1 SGHNT, CDR2 YYREEE (reference sequence). With 4 bases clipped from V and 6 bases from J, the junction kept 6 bases outside the gene matches. The CDR3: CASSPGTSGPEQYF. DNA of the CDR3: TGTGCCAGCAGCCCCGGGACTAGCGGCCCCGAGCAGTACTTC.

A few counts support this clone. The chain couples TRBV11-2 to TRBJ2-7, with 9 bases identical to TRBD2. V lost 0 bases and J lost 1; bases outside the gene matches: 4. The length of the CDR3 is 16 residues. Germline-derived CDR1 and CDR2 are SGHAT and FQNNGV. The CDR3 loop is CASSLELAGGSYEQYF. As DNA, the CDR3 is TGTGCCAGCAGCTTAGAACTGGCGGGAGGGTCCTACGAGCAGTACTTC.

This clone was found once. V usage is TRBV14 and J usage is TRBJ2-1; 10 bases align to TRBD2. Trimming took 4 bases from V and 3 from J; bases not matched to a gene: 9. This CDR3 contains 17 residues. CDR1 SGHDN and CDR2 FVKESK come from the germline V gene. The CDR3 DNA is TGTGCCAGCAGCCTAGACGCGGGACTAGCGAACTACAATGAGCAGTTCTTC. The encoded protein is CASSLDAGLANYNEQFF. Full variable domain (outside the CDR3, taken from reference TRBV14 and TRBJ2-1): EAGVTQFPSHSVIEKGQTVTLRCDPISGHDNLYWYRRVMGKEIKFLLHFVKESKQDESGMPNNRFLAERTGGTYSTLKVQPAELEDSGVYFCASSLDAGLANYNEQFFGPGTRLTVL.

The rearrangement joins TRBV2 to TRBJ2-5; TRBD2 matches 7 bases. The V gene end was trimmed by 8 bases and the J gene end by 1 base; junction bases not matched to a gene: 7. CDR1 is SNHLY, CDR2 FYNNEI, per germline. The CDR3 extends over 14 amino acids. The CDR3 is CASRQLAPQETQYF. The CDR3 nucleotides are TGTGCCAGCCGTCAACTAGCGCCCCAAGAGACCCAGTACTTC.

The rearrangement uses TRBV7-9 and TRBJ2-7, with 9 bases aligning to TRBD1. The CDR3 extends over 15 amino acids. The trim removed 5 bases at V and 1 base at J, leaving 6 bases unmatched. Germline V gene lookup returns CDR1 SEHNR and CDR2 FQNEAQ (reference sequence). CDR3 coding DNA: TGTGCCAGCAGCGGGACAGGGAAGGGTTCCTACGAGCAGTACTTC. Protein sequence: CASSGTGKGSYEQYF.

V gene TRBV5-1 combines with J gene TRBJ2-5; 7 bases agree with TRBD1. The J call is doubtful: the DNA matches TRBJ2-7 better. Germline CDR1 and CDR2: SGHRS and YFSETQ. The CDR3 totals 15 residues. CDR3 in DNA: TGCGCCAGCAGCCAACTACGACAGGGCCCCTACGAGCAGTACTTC. This translates into CASSQLRQGPYEQYF.

The chain recombines TRBV6-1 with TRBJ1-4, with D possibly matching TRBD1 (6 bases). Trimming shortened V by 5 bases and J by 5 bases, and 12 bases separated the two germline ends. This CDR3 has 14 amino acids. Germline values: CDR1 MNHNS, CDR2 SASEGT. The CDR3 is CASSLWGRNEKLFF. The CDR3 DNA reads TGTGCCAGCAGTCTTTGGGGGCGCAATGAAAAACTGTTTTTT.